This record concerns one T cell receptor beta chain sequence. Its matching antigen is unknown. Trimming pared 5 bases from V and 7 bases from J, leaving 21 bases between. Germline V gene lookup returns CDR1 DFQATT and CDR2 SNEGSKA (reference sequence). The length of the CDR3 is 16 residues. With molecular barcodes, quantitative 5'-RACE was used to make the TCR beta libraries. MiXCR, applied by TCRdb to the 5' RACE reads, yields one record per CDR3 protein. The table has some 330,000 distinct CDR3 sequences, roughly 8% seen once. The sample comes from a study of CD8 T cells in ankylosing spondylitis. General study results and limits: Earlier literature documents some of the motif variants in reactive arthritis synovial fluid and blood. Typical of ankylosing spondylitis blood, it appeared, was a TCR beta motif of under 10 highly homologous variants. Researchers reportedly found disease-linked clones significantly enriched in matched ankylosing spondylitis synovial fluid.

The sample taken for sequencing was blood, either unsorted or a sorted T cell fraction (not recorded which). V is TRBV20-1 and J is TRBJ1-6; D is undetermined. This receptor was taken from a male donor with ankylosing spondylitis. CDR3 in amino acids: CSASPPGLSGNSPLHF. The CDR3 nucleotides read TGCAGTGCTTCTCCCCCCGGCCTATCGGGGAATTCACCCCTCCACTTT.